This T cell receptor beta chain is from a study of T cells in Graves' hyperthyroidism and ophthalmopathy. The overall study: Peripheral blood draws took place at initial diagnosis, ahead of any treatment.

Stable disease denoted Graves' hyperthyroidism without ophthalmopathy progression within 18 months. Amplification of TCR beta CDR3 regions was performed using RNA transcripts as template. TCR CDR3 underwent first-round RT-PCR with the HTBI primer set. TCRdb ran MiXCR on the multiplex PCR reads and lists one entry per CDR3 protein. This repertoire shows hundreds of thousands of distinct CDR3 sequences, 38% found once; its top ten account for approximately 8.7%. The germline V gene encodes CDR1 ENHRY and CDR2 SYGVKD. The CDR3 runs 12 residues. Trimming stripped 8 bases from V and 10 bases from J, with 12 bases between. In its sample, this clonotype ranks as medium-sized (0.01 to 0.1%).

The clonotype comes from a man younger than 30 with Graves' hyperthyroidism. Sequenced: blood. V is TRBV10-3 and J is TRBJ1-6; possible D gene TRBD1, 5 bases. The CDR3 DNA is TGTGCCATCGCAGGGTCAGGCTCACCCCTCCACTTT. It is translated as CAIAGSGSPLHF.